These 28 T cell receptor beta chains were sequenced from one sample in a study of OX40 agonist ivuxolimab in advanced cancers. The assay was immunoSEQ multiplex PCR, and TCRdb's table has in-frame clones only and misses some. Of about 43,000 clones listed, approximately 86% were seen once; the top ten hold under 15%. The material sequenced was CD4+ or CD8+ T cells sorted from blood, taken in a trial of the OX40 agonist ivuxolimab. The receptors originated from an adult with an advanced solid tumor such as melanoma, head and neck, liver or kidney cancer.

J is TRBJ2-3 and V is TRBV5-1; D remains ambiguous. Trimming took off 5 bases at V and 4 bases at J, with 14 bases between the two ends. The CDR3 loop spans 14 amino acids. Looked up from germline, CDR1 is SGHRS and CDR2 is YFSETQ. CDR3 coding DNA: TGCGCCAGCAGTTCGACGCAAACCTCAGATACGCAGTATTTT. It translates to CASSSTQTSDTQYF.

The J gene is TRBJ2-1, the V gene TRBV6-6; 11 bases agree with TRBD2. V trimming: 5 bases; J trimming: 2 bases; junction bases outside the gene matches: 2. The CDR3 spans 15 residues. The germline V gene encodes CDR1 MNHNY and CDR2 SVGAGI (reference sequence). The CDR3 DNA is TGTGCCAGCAGTCCACTAGCGGGAGCCTACAATGAGCAGTTCTTC. This encodes CASSPLAGAYNEQFF.

V is TRBV4-1 and J is TRBJ1-4; 9 bases fit TRBD1. This CDR3 contains 18 residues. The J segment lost 3 bases and the V segment lost 2 bases, leaving 10 bases of the junction unmatched. CDR1 and CDR2 from the germline V gene are MGHRA and YSYEKL. In nucleotides, the CDR3 is TGCGCCAGCAGCCAACGGACAGGGGAGTACGGGGCTAATGAAAAACTGTTTTTT. It specifies CASSQRTGEYGANEKLFF.

This rearrangement joins TRBV30 to TRBJ2-3; TRBD2 matches at 8 bases. CDR1 GTSNPN and CDR2 SVGIG come from the germline V gene (reference sequence). Germline trimming cut 4 bases from V and 5 bases from J; bases unmatched to any gene: 14. This CDR3 has 16 amino acids. The CDR3 coding sequence is TGTGCCTGGACAACGGAATTAGCGGGATACGGAGATACGCAGTATTTT. Protein sequence: CAWTTELAGYGDTQYF.

The V call is TRBV7-9, the J call TRBJ2-5; TRBD2 matches at 8 bases. J gave up 2 bases and V 5 bases, and 7 bases lay outside the gene matches. This CDR3 is 15 amino acids long. Germline V gives CDR1 SEHNR, CDR2 FQNEAQ (reference sequence). The CDR3 sequence is CASSPSGSYQETQYF. The CDR3 nucleotides are TGTGCCAGCAGCCCAAGCGGGAGTTATCAAGAGACCCAGTACTTC.

This clone was observed a single time. The chain carries TRBV27 and TRBJ2-5; 10 bases line up with TRBD1. V lost 6 bases and J lost 5; bases outside the gene matches: 6. The germline V gene encodes CDR1 MNHEY and CDR2 SMNVEV (reference sequence). The CDR3 is 14 residues long. CDR3 protein: CASRLGQGLETQYF. The DNA for the CDR3 is TGTGCCAGCAGGCTGGGACAGGGGCTTGAGACCCAGTACTTC.

Sample share makes this clone large. CDR3 coding DNA: TGTGCCAGCACCGGCATAGCGGGAGCCCTTAGCTATGAGCAGTTCTTC. Amino acid sequence: CASTGIAGALSYEQFF. The chain carries TRBV11-1 and TRBJ2-1; 9 bases are shared with TRBD2. The V segment lost 7 bases and the J segment 8 bases; nucleotides outside the gene matches: 15. The germline V gene has CDR1 SGHAT and CDR2 FQDESV (reference sequence). The CDR3 is made up of 16 amino acids.

The chain is built from TRBV4-1 and TRBJ1-2; D uncertain. V was trimmed by 2 bases and J by 4 bases, leaving 8 bases between them. Germline assignment: CDR1 MGHRA and CDR2 YSYEKL. CDR3 length: 13 residues. The CDR3 loop reads CASSQLVSYGYTF. The CDR3 nucleotides read TGCGCCAGCAGCCAATTAGTTAGCTATGGCTACACCTTC.

This chain connects TRBV9 to TRBJ2-5, with D unresolved. Germline V CDR1 and CDR2: SGDLS, YYNGEE. The germline V and J ends were trimmed by 4 bases and 2 bases, with 9 bases remaining between them. This CDR3 has 13 amino acids. CDR3 sequence reads: CASSTPGQETQYF. The CDR3 coding sequence is TGTGCCAGCAGCACCCCCGGTCAAGAGACCCAGTACTTC.

The chain uses TRBV4-1 and TRBJ1-1; D might be TRBD1 (5 bases). The CDR3 sequence is 15 residues long. V lost 4 bases and J 5 bases, leaving 17 bases between the germline ends. The V gene's germline CDR1 is MGHRA and CDR2 YSYEKL. The CDR3 sequence is CASSPQGSGSTEAFF. The DNA of the CDR3 is TGCGCCAGCAGCCCTCAAGGGTCAGGGTCTACTGAAGCTTTCTTT.

The CDR3 loop reads CASSLGTDTEAFF. In nucleotides, the CDR3 is TGTGCCAGCAGCTTGGGCACTGACACTGAAGCTTTCTTT. This chain joins TRBV5-4 and TRBJ1-1; no clear D gene. The germline V gene encodes CDR1 SGHNT and CDR2 YYREEE (reference sequence). The CDR3 is 13 amino acids. V gave up 0 bases and J gave up 3 bases, with 6 bases separating them.

J is TRBJ1-1 and V is TRBV27; perhaps TRBD1 as D (5 bases). V was trimmed by 11 bases and J by 6 bases, leaving 16 bases between them. The CDR3 runs to 12 residues. Germline assignment: CDR1 MNHEY and CDR2 SMNVEV (reference sequence). The CDR3 here is CAVQTGTAEAFF. The CDR3 DNA is TGTGCCGTCCAGACGGGGACGGCTGAAGCTTTCTTT.

V usage is TRBV4-3 and J usage is TRBJ2-1; 12 positions agree with TRBD2. Germline V gene sequence: CDR1 LGHNA, CDR2 YSLEER. V lost 5 bases to trimming and J lost 8 bases; unmatched junction nucleotides: 13. The CDR3 runs 17 residues. The CDR3 DNA is TGCGCCAGCAGCGGTAGACTAGCGGGAGTAGGGATGGATGAGCAGTTCTTC. As protein: CASSGRLAGVGMDEQFF.

The CDR3 DNA is TGTGCCAGCAGCCAAACGGCGGGAGGACCCTACAATGAGCAGTTCTTC. It yields the protein CASSQTAGGPYNEQFF. J is TRBJ2-1 and V is TRBV7-6, with TRBD2 identical over 8 bases. With V trimmed by 5 bases and J by 2 bases, 8 bases remained unmatched. From germline, CDR1 is SGHVS and CDR2 FNYEAQ. This CDR3 is 16 amino acids long.

The table lists this clone with a few counts. The rearrangement uses TRBV19 and TRBJ2-6, with D perhaps matching TRBD2 (5 bases). Per germline, CDR1 LNHDA and CDR2 SQIVND (reference sequence). The V end was cut by 4 bases, the J end by 7 bases, with 23 bases between. The CDR3 extends over 18 amino acids. The CDR3 loop reads CASSTLDAGKLYANVLTF. The CDR3 DNA reads as TGTGCCAGTAGTACTCTGGACGCGGGCAAGCTTTATGCCAACGTCCTGACTTTC.

This clone has only a few counts. The V and J genes are TRBV19 and TRBJ1-5; a possible D gene is TRBD1 (6 bases). The V end lost 3 bases, the J end lost 5 bases, and 17 bases lay between the germline ends. Germline CDR1 and CDR2: LNHDA and SQIVND (reference sequence). The CDR3 spans 16 residues. CDR3 bases: TGTGCCAGTAGTATTAGGGGGGAGATTCACTATCAGCCCCAGCATTTT. It specifies CASSIRGEIHYQPQHF.

This clone was seen only once. This rearrangement joins TRBV5-1 to TRBJ2-2; 7 bases agree with TRBD1. The CDR3 consists of 15 residues. The trim removed 0 bases at V and 6 bases at J, leaving 5 bases unmatched. Germline V gene data show CDR1 as SGHRS and CDR2 as YFSETQ. CDR3 loop: CASSLEGARSGELFF. As DNA, the CDR3 is TGCGCCAGCAGCTTGGAGGGGGCGCGGTCCGGGGAGCTGTTTTTT.

CDR3 in DNA: TGCGCCAGCAGCCAAGAAAGATTTGTAAACACCATATATTTT. It codes for CASSQERFVNTIYF. The chain recombines TRBV4-1 with TRBJ1-3; D ambiguous. The V end was cut by 0 bases, the J end by 6 bases, with 9 bases between. CDR3 length: 14 residues. Germline CDR1 MGHRA, CDR2 YSYEKL.

The chain carries TRBV4-1 and TRBJ2-5; TRBD2 aligns across 8 bases. Gene TRBJ2-7 matches the end of the DNA better, so the J call may be wrong. This CDR3 comprises 14 residues. Germline V gene lookup returns CDR1 MGHRA and CDR2 YSYEKL. The CDR3: CASSLLAGLYEQYF. The CDR3 DNA sequence: TGCGCCAGCAGCCTATTAGCGGGACTTTACGAGCAGTACTTC.

V and J are TRBV28 and TRBJ2-1; possibly TRBD2 for D (5 bases). V dropped 2 bases and J dropped 5 bases, with 7 bases sitting between them. Germline CDR1 MDHEN, CDR2 SYDVKM. The CDR3 has 13 amino acids. The CDR3 reads CASSLERHNEQFF. The CDR3 DNA reads as TGTGCCAGCAGTTTAGAGCGGCACAATGAGCAGTTCTTC.

The gene calls are TRBV19 and TRBJ1-2; D not resolved. Looked up from germline, CDR1 is LNHDA and CDR2 is SQIVND (reference sequence). The ends were cut back, 5 bases at V and 0 bases at J, with 10 bases in the middle. CDR3 length: 14 residues. CDR3 DNA sequence: TGTGCCAGTAGTGGGGAGAGCACTAACTATGGCTACACCTTC. Translation gives CASSGESTNYGYTF.

This chain uses TRBV6-5 with TRBJ2-1, with D perhaps TRBD1 (5 bases). This CDR3 contains 14 residues. Germline CDR1 reads MNHEY; CDR2 reads SVGAGI. The germline V and J ends were trimmed by 6 bases and 5 bases, with 14 bases remaining between them. The CDR3 loop is CASSHDGHNNEQFF. CDR3 coding DNA: TGTGCCAGCAGCCACGACGGACACAACAATGAGCAGTTCTTC.

The rearrangement joins TRBV6-6 to TRBJ2-1; TRBD2 aligns across 8 bases. This CDR3 has 15 residues. The germline CDR1 and CDR2 sequences are MNHNY and SVGAGI (reference sequence). The trim removed 5 bases at V and 2 bases at J, leaving 5 bases unmatched. CDR3 sequence reads: CASSPERGTYNEQFF. Written as DNA, the CDR3 is TGTGCCAGCAGTCCTGAGCGGGGGACCTACAATGAGCAGTTCTTC.

This chain joins TRBV15 and TRBJ2-4; possible D gene TRBD2, 6 bases. The length of the CDR3 is 14 residues. CDR1 and CDR2 from the germline V gene are LNHNV and YYDKDF (reference sequence). The V and J ends lost 4 bases and 7 bases respectively, with 14 bases between them. The CDR3 nucleotides are TGTGCCACCAGCACAACACGGGAGACTAACATTCAGTACTTC. Its protein is CATSTTRETNIQYF.

The CDR3, as DNA: TGTGCCAGCAGTTACTCGAATGGCGGGAATGAGCAGTTCTTC. It yields the protein CASSYSNGGNEQFF. V and J are TRBV6-6 and TRBJ2-1; maybe TRBD2 (5 bases). This CDR3 is 14 amino acids long. Germline loops: CDR1 MNHNY, CDR2 SVGAGI (reference sequence). Deletions cut 0 bases from V and 7 bases from J, with 10 bases between.

This chain connects TRBV7-8 to TRBJ2-3; weak D call: TRBD2 (5 bases). This CDR3 spans 16 amino acids. V was shortened by 5 bases and J by 0 bases, with 15 bases between the two germline ends. The germline V gene has CDR1 SGHVS and CDR2 FQNEAQ. The CDR3 DNA sequence: TGTGCCAGCAGCCCCTATGTAGCGTCTAGCACAGATACGCAGTATTTT. As protein: CASSPYVASSTDTQYF.

V gene TRBV5-6 combines with J gene TRBJ2-1; 7 nucleotides agree with TRBD1. In germline, CDR1 is SGHDT, CDR2 YYEEEE. Trimming at V came to 6 bases and at J to 6 bases, leaving 9 bases not matched to a gene. CDR3 length equals 14 residues. CDR3 sequence reads: CASTSADRTNEQFF. In DNA, the CDR3 is TGTGCCAGCACCAGCGCGGACAGGACCAATGAGCAGTTCTTC.

V gene TRBV7-3 combines with J gene TRBJ2-7; 8 bases are a match to TRBD1. CDR1 and CDR2 (germline): SGHTA, FQGTGA. V lost 5 bases and J lost 2; bases outside the gene matches: 8. The CDR3 totals 15 residues. The CDR3 reads CASSPRQGSPYEQYF. The DNA for the CDR3 is TGTGCCAGCAGCCCGCGACAGGGGTCCCCCTACGAGCAGTACTTC.